This T cell receptor beta chain was profiled in a study of shared clonotypes between healthy human individuals. Study details: The study drew on a couple of women and a few men aged 18 to 49 as donors.

The table came from immunoSEQ multiplex PCR; TCRdb's copy has only in-frame clones and leaves some out. The table shows around 600,000 clones, with more than 95% occurring only once. On this clone itself: The target antigen is unknown.

This CDR3 has 16 amino acids. Germline V gene data show CDR1 as KGHSH and CDR2 as LQKENI. Trimming shortened V by 8 bases and J by 0 bases, and 16 bases separated the two germline ends. General observations from the study: Compared with memory subsets, naive subsets generally had larger estimated richness. A handful of donors had about 5% of their naive CD4 clonotypes in common.

Sequencing was done on a sample of naive CD4+ T cells sorted from blood. Indicated subset: CD45RA+ positively selected. The rearrangement links TRBV18 to TRBJ2-2, with D unresolved. The origin of this receptor is a woman in her twenties or thirties in good health. The chain's CDR3 is CASRGMGLANTGELFF. CDR3 nucleotide sequence: TGTGCCAGCCGTGGGATGGGCCTCGCGAACACCGGGGAGCTGTTTTTT.